Given below is one TCR beta chain in context. Its target is not known. CDR1 and CDR2 from the germline V gene are GTSNPN and SVGIG (reference sequence). CDR3 length: 13 amino acids. Trimming took off 5 bases at V and 1 base at J, with 12 bases between the two ends. The sample is drawn from a study of a mutant IDH1 vaccine in newly diagnosed glioma. Study-level background: The timing of visit V12 was week 35, and that of visit V13 was week 47.

Time point specified: week 47, end of study. One vaccine dose held 300 ug of mutant IDH1 20-mer peptide and came with topical imiquimod. Sequenced by immunoSEQ multiplex PCR; TCRdb stores in-frame clones only, minus some. The table includes 50,000 or so clones, about four fifths detected once. General study points: More than 80% of patients showed vaccine-induced immune responses across multiple MHC alleles.

The starting material was PBMCs, obtained from a glioma patient whose treatment included an IDH1 peptide vaccine. This chain links TRBV30 with TRBJ2-7; D might be TRBD2 (5 bases). The TCR sequence derives from a woman in her thirties with glioma. Some clones in this sample may be carry-over from other donors' samples. CDR3 nucleotide sequence: TGTGCCTGGTCCGGGATCCCTTCCTACGAGCAGTACTTC. It yields the protein CAWSGIPSYEQYF.